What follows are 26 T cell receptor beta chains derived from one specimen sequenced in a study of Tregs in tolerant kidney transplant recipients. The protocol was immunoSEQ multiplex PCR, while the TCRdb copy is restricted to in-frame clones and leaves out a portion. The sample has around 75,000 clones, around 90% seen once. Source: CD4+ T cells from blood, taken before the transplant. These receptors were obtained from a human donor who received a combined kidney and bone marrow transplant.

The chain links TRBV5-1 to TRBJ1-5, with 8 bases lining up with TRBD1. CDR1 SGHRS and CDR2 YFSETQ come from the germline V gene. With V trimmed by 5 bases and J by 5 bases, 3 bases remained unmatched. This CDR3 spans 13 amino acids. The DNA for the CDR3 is TGCGCCAGCAGAGCAGGGGGCGATCAGCCCCAGCATTTT. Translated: CASRAGGDQPQHF.

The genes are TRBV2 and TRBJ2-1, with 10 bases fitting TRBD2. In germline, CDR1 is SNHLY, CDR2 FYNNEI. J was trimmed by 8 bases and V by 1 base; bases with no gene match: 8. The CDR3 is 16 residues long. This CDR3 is CASSEGLAGDLHEQFF. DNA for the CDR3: TGTGCCAGCAGTGAAGGGCTAGCGGGAGATTTGCATGAGCAGTTCTTC.

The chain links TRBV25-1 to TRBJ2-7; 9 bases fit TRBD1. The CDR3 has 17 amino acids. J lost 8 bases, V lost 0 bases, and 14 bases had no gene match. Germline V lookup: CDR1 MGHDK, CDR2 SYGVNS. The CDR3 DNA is TGTGCCAGCAGTGAATATATTGGGCCGGGACAGGGATTTCAGCAGTACTTC. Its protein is CASSEYIGPGQGFQQYF.

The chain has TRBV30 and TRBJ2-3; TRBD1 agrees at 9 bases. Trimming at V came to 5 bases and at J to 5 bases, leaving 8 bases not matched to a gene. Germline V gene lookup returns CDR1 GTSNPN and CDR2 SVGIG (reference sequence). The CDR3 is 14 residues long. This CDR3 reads CAWGGDRAEDTQYF. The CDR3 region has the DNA TGTGCCTGGGGGGGGGACAGGGCTGAAGATACGCAGTATTTT.

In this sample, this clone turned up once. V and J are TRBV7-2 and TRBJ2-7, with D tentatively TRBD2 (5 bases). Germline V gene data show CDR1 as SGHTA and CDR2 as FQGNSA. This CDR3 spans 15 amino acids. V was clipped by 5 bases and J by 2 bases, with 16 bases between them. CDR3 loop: CASSPPGWRTYEQYF. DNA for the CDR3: TGTGCCAGCAGCCCACCGGGGTGGCGGACCTACGAGCAGTACTTC.

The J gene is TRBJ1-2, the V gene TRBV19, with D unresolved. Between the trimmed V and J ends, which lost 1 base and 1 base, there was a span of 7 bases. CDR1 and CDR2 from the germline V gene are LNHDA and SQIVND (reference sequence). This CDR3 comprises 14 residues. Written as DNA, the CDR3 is TGTGCCAGTAGTATAGCAGAAGTTAACTATGGCTACACCTTC. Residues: CASSIAEVNYGYTF.

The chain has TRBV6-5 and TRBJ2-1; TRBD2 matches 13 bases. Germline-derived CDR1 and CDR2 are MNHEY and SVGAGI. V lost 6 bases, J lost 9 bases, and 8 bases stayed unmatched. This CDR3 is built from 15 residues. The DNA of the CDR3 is TGTGCCAGCAGAACACTAGCGGGAGGGCCGGGTGAGCAGTTCTTC. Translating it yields CASRTLAGGPGEQFF.

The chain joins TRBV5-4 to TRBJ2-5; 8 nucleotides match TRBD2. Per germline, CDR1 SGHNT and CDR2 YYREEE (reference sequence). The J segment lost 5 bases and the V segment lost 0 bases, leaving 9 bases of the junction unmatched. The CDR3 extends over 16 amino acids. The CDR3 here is CASSLEVGGRPETQYF. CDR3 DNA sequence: TGTGCCAGCAGCTTGGAGGTCGGCGGGAGGCCGGAGACCCAGTACTTC.

The CDR3, as DNA: TGTGCCAGCAGCTTCTGGGGCAAAGAGACCCAGTACTTC. It is translated as CASSFWGKETQYF. The J gene is TRBJ2-5, the V gene TRBV5-5; a possible D gene is TRBD1 (5 bases). The CDR3 totals 13 residues. CDR1 is SGHKS, CDR2 YYEKEE, per germline (reference sequence). With 2 bases removed from V and 3 bases from J, the gap between germline ends came to 8 bases.

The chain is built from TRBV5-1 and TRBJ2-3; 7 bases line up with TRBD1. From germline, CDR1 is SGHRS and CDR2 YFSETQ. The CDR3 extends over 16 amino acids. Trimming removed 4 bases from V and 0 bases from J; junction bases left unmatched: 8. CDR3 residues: CASSPPWTGSTDTQYF. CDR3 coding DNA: TGCGCCAGCAGCCCCCCCTGGACAGGAAGCACAGATACGCAGTATTTT.

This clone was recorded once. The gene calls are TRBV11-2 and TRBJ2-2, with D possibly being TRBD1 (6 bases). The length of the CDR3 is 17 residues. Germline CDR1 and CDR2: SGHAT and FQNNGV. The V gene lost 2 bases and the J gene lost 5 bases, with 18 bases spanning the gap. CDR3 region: CASSLRLQSGETGELFF. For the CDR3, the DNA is TGTGCCAGCAGCTTAAGGCTACAGTCAGGGGAAACCGGGGAGCTGTTTTTT.

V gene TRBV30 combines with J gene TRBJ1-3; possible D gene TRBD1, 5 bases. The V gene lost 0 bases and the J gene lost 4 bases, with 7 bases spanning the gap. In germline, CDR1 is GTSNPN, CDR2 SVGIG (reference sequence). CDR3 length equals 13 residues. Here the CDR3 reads CAWSVTGGNTIYF. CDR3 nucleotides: TGTGCCTGGAGTGTAACAGGCGGAAACACCATATATTTT.

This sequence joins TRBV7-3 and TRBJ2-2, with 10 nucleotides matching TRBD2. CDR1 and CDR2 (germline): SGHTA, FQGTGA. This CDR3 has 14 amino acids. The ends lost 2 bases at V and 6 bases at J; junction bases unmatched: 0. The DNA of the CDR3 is TGTGCCAGCAGCTTAGGGACTAGCGCCGGGGAGCTGTTTTTT. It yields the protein CASSLGTSAGELFF.

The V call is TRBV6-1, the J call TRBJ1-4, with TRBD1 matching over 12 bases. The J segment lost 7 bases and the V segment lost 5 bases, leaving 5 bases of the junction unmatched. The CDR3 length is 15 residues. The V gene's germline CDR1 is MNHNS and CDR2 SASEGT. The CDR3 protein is CASSTGTGGVEKLFF. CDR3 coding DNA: TGTGCCAGCAGTACCGGGACAGGGGGCGTTGAAAAACTGTTTTTT.

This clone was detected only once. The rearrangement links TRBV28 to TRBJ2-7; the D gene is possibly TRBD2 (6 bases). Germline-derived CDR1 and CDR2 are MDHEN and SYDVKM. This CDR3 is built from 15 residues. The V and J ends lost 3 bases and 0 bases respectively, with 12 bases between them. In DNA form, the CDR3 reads TGTGCCAGCAGTTTCCCGGGAGACGGCTCCTACGAGCAGTACTTC. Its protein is CASSFPGDGSYEQYF.

The DNA for the CDR3 is TGTGCCAGCAGCAAAATGAAACAGGGTGTCACTGAAGCTTTCTTT. Translated: CASSKMKQGVTEAFF. The chain links TRBV27 to TRBJ1-1, with TRBD1 as a possible D gene (6 bases). Germline V gives CDR1 MNHEY, CDR2 SMNVEV (reference sequence). CDR3 length equals 15 residues. V was clipped by 6 bases and J by 4 bases, with 18 bases between them.

CDR3 DNA: TGTGCCAGCAGCTTAGTGTCAGGGGAGGGAAACACCATATATTTT. Translation gives CASSLVSGEGNTIYF. The V call is TRBV7-2, the J call TRBJ1-3, with D maybe TRBD1 (6 bases). V lost 1 base and J lost 4, with 11 bases in between. The germline gives CDR1 SGHTA, CDR2 FQGNSA. This CDR3 has 15 amino acids.

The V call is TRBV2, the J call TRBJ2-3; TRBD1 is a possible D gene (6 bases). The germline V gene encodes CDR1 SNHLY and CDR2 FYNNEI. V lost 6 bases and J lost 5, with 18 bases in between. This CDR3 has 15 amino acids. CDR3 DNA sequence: TGTGCCAGCAGCCCTGGGCAGGGGTTAGGAGATACGCAGTATTTT. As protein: CASSPGQGLGDTQYF.

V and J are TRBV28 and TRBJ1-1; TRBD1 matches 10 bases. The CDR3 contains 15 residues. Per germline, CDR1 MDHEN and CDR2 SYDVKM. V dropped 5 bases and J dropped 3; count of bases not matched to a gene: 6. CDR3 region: CASSRQGAFDTEAFF. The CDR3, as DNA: TGTGCCAGCAGTAGACAGGGGGCGTTTGACACTGAAGCTTTCTTT.

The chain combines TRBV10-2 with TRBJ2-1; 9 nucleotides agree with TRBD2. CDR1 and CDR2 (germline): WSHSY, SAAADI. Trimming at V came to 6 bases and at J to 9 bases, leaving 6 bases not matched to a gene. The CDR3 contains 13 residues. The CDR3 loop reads CASRLAGGPEQFF. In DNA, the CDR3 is TGCGCCAGCAGGCTTGCGGGAGGGCCTGAGCAGTTCTTC.

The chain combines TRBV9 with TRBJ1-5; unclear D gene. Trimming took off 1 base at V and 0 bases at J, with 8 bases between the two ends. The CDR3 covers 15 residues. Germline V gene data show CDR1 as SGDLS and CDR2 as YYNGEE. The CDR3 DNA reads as TGTGCCAGCAGCGTACCCCTTAATAGCAATCAGCCCCAGCATTTT. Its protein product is CASSVPLNSNQPQHF.

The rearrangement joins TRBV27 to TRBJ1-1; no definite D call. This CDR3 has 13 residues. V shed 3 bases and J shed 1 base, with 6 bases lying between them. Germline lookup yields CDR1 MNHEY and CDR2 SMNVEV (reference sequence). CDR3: CASSFMRNTEAFF. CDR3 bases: TGTGCCAGCAGTTTCATGAGGAACACTGAAGCTTTCTTT.

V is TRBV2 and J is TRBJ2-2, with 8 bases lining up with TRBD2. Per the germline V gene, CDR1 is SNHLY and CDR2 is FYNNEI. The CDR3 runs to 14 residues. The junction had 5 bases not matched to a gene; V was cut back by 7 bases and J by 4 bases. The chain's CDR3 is CASTTTSATGELFF. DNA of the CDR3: TGTGCCAGCACCACGACTAGCGCCACCGGGGAGCTGTTTTTT.

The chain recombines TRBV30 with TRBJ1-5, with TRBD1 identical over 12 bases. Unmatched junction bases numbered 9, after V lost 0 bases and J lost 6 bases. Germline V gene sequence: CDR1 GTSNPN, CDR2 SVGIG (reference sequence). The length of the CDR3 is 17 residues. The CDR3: CAWSVPRDRGHIQPQHF. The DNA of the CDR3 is TGTGCCTGGAGTGTACCCCGGGACAGGGGGCATATTCAGCCCCAGCATTTT.

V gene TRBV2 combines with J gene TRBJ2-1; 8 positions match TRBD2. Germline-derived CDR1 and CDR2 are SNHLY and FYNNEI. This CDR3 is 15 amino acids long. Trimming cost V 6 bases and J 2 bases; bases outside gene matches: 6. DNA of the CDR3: TGTGCCAGCAGGGAGGGACTAGGTCCCTACAATGAGCAGTTCTTC. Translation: CASREGLGPYNEQFF.

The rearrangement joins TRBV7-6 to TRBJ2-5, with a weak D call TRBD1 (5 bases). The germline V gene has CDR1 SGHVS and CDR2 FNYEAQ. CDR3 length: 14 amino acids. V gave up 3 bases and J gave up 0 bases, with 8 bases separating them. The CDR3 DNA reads TGTGCCAGCAGCTTGGGGCCGAACCAAGAGACCCAGTACTTC. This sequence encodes CASSLGPNQETQYF.